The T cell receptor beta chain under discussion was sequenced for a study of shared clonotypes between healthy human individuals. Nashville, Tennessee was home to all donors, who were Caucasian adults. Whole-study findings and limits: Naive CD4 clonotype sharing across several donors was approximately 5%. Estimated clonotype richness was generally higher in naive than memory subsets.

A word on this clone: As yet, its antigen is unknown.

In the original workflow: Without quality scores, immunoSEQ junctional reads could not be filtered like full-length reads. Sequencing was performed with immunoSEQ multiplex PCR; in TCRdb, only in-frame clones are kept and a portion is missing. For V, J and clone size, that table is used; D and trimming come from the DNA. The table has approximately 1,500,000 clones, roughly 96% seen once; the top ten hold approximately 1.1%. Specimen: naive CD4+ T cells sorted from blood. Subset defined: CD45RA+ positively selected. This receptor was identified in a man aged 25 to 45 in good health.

DNA of the CDR3: TGTGCCAGCAGATACAGCGGGGAGCTGTTTTTT. Protein sequence: CASRYSGELFF. V and J are TRBV7-6 and TRBJ2-2; D is uncertain. Germline CDR1 is SGHVS and CDR2 is FNYEAQ. Trimming pared 6 bases from V and 7 bases from J, leaving 6 bases between. CDR3 length: 11 residues.